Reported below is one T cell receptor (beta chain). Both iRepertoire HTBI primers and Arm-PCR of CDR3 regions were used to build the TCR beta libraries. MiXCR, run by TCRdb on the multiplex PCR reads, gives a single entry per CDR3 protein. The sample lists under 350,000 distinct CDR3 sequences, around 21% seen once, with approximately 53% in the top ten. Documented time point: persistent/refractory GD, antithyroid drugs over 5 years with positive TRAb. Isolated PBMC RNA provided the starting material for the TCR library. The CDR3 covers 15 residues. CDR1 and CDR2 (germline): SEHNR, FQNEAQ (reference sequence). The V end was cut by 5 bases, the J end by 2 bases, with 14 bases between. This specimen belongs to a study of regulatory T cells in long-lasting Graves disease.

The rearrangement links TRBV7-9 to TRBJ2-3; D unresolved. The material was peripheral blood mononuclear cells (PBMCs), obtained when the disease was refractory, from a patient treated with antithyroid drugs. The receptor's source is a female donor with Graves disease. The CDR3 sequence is CASSPLGSYTDTQYF. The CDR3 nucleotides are TGTGCCAGCAGCCCGCTTGGGTCCTACACAGATACGCAGTATTTT.